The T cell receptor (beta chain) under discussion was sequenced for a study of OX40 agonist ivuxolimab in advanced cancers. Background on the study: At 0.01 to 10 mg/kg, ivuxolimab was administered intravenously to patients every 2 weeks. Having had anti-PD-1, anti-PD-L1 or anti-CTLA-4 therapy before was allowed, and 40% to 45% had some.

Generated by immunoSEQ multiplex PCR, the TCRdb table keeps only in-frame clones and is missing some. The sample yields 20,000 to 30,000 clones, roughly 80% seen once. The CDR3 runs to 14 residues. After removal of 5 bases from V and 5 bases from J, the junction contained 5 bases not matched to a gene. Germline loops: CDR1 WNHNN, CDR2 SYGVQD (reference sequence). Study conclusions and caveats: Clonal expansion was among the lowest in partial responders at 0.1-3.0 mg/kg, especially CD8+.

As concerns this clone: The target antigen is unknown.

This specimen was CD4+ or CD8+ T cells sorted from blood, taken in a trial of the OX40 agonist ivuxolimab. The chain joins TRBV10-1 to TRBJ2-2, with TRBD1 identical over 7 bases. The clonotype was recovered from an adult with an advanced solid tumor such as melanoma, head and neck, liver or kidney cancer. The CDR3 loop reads CASSPNRGTGELFF. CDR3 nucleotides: TGCGCCAGCAGTCCAAACAGGGGAACCGGGGAGCTGTTTTTT.